The T cell receptor beta chain described here comes from a study of graft-versus-host responses after intestinal transplantation. On the study more broadly: Each transplant was multivisceral, liver-intestinal, or isolated intestinal. Each patient got anti-thymocyte globulin induction, then tacrolimus and steroids for about 3 years. The study, taken as a whole, reports: Allografts from individuals with graft-donor T cell macrochimerism displayed high graft-versus-host to host-versus-graft clonal ratios. The authors found GvH clones in recipient marrow, some appearing first in ileum or blood.

This clone has just a few counts. Its antigen is unknown. TCRdb keeps only in-frame clones here, not all; method: immunoSEQ multiplex PCR. In the table there are roughly 100,000 clones, approximately 93% of which are singletons. From germline, CDR1 is ENHRY and CDR2 SYGVKD. The ends were cut back, 0 bases at V and 4 bases at J, with 13 bases in the middle. The CDR3 spans 15 residues. Sequenced material: unstimulated CD8+ T cells sorted from spleen or lymph node cells, taken before intestinal transplant. This receptor was identified in a human donor who received an intestinal transplant. The chain has TRBV10-3 and TRBJ2-7; maybe TRBD2 (7 bases). The CDR3 bases are TGTGCCATCAGTGAGTCGGGCAGGGGAGGGTACGAGCAGTACTTC. Translating it yields CAISESGRGGYEQYF.